These 17 T cell receptor beta chains came from one sample sequenced in a study of blood T cell repertoires in COVID-19. This table comes from immunoSEQ multiplex PCR, and its TCRdb copy is limited to in-frame clones, with some not included. The sample lists about 110,000 clones, 55% to 75% occurring once. Specimen: peripheral blood. Every receptor here comes from a woman in her thirties or forties with acute or convalescent COVID-19.

A note on this clone: This same CDR3 is encoded by further DNA sequences in the sample. The rearrangement uses TRBV19 and TRBJ1-2; TRBD1 matches 7 bases. V dropped 7 bases and J dropped 5; count of bases not matched to a gene: 4. CDR3 size: 12 residues. Germline CDR1 and CDR2: LNHDA and SQIVND (reference sequence). CDR3 nucleotides: TGTGCCAGTACGTCGACAGGGTATGGCTACACCTTC. Translating gives CASTSTGYGYTF.

This clone showed up just once. This chain connects TRBV2 to TRBJ2-2, with TRBD1 matching 10 bases. The germline V gene has CDR1 SNHLY and CDR2 FYNNEI. The CDR3 spans 15 residues. With 6 bases clipped from V and 4 bases from J, the junction kept 5 bases outside the gene matches. CDR3 sequence (DNA): TGTGCCAGCAGGGGGGGGACAGGGGCCACCGGGGAGCTGTTTTTT. Its translation is CASRGGTGATGELFF.

A single count supports this clone. V usage is TRBV3-1 (or the pseudogene TRBV3-2) and J usage is TRBJ1-2; D uncertain. Trimming pared 1 base from V and 0 bases from J, leaving 6 bases between. CDR3 length equals 14 residues. Per the germline V gene, CDR1 is LGHDT and CDR2 is YNNKEL (reference sequence). The CDR3 DNA sequence: TGTGCCAGCAGCCAAGGGGCAGCTAACTATGGCTACACCTTC. This translates into CASSQGAANYGYTF.

This clone turned up a few times. The V gene is TRBV5-1, the J gene TRBJ2-7; 12 positions agree with TRBD1. There are 13 residues in the CDR3. V lost 8 bases to trimming and J lost 7 bases; unmatched junction nucleotides: 7. Germline CDR1 SGHRS, CDR2 YFSETQ. CDR3 in DNA: TGCGCCAGTCGGGGACAGGGGGCGGAGGAGCAGTACTTC. Translated: CASRGQGAEEQYF. The full variable domain, with the rest looked up from reference TRBV5-1 and TRBJ2-7, is KAGVTQTPRYLIKTRGQQVTLSCSPISGHRSVSWYQQTPGQGLQFLFEYFSETQRNKGNFPGRFSGRQFSNSRSEMNVSTLELGDSALYLCASRGQGAEEQYFGPGTRLTVT.

The chain couples TRBV19 to TRBJ1-1; 8 bases match TRBD1. The CDR3 is 15 residues long. Germline CDR1 is LNHDA and CDR2 is SQIVND (reference sequence). V gave up 3 bases and J gave up 5 bases; unmatched junction bases: 8. This chain's CDR3 is CASSILGQGGTEAFF. In nucleotides, the CDR3 is TGTGCCAGTAGTATTTTAGGACAGGGAGGGACTGAAGCTTTCTTT.

V gene TRBV3-1 (or the pseudogene TRBV3-2) combines with J gene TRBJ2-1; maybe TRBD1 (5 bases). The CDR3 consists of 12 residues. Germline CDR1 and CDR2: LGHDT and YNNKEL (reference sequence). V gave up 10 bases and J gave up 5 bases, with 12 bases separating them. CDR3 sequence: CATQGWDNEQFF. The CDR3 region has the DNA TGTGCCACCCAGGGATGGGACAATGAGCAGTTCTTC.

This chain connects TRBV29-1 to TRBJ2-1; D is unclear. CDR3 length: 16 residues. In germline, CDR1 is SQVTM, CDR2 ANQGSEA. Trimming cost V 7 bases and J 0 bases, with 19 bases left between them. The CDR3: CSARGEPLNSYNEQFF. Here the CDR3 DNA reads TGCAGCGCACGTGGAGAACCCCTAAACTCCTACAATGAGCAGTTCTTC.

The rearrangement joins TRBV9 to TRBJ1-1; TRBD1 matches 7 bases. The CDR3 consists of 15 residues. J was trimmed by 0 bases and V by 3 bases; bases with no gene match: 5. Germline CDR1 is SGDLS and CDR2 is YYNGEE. The CDR3 loop is CASSAGQMMNTEAFF. CDR3 DNA: TGTGCCAGCAGCGCGGGACAGATGATGAACACTGAAGCTTTCTTT.

The genes are TRBV24-1 and TRBJ2-3, with 8 bases aligning to TRBD2. The CDR3 loop spans 16 amino acids. V was pared by 5 bases and J by 3 bases, with 9 bases of the junction left unmatched. Germline loops: CDR1 KGHDR, CDR2 SFDVKD. CDR3 protein: CATSAVRTSTTDTQYF. CDR3 sequence (DNA): TGTGCCACCAGTGCAGTTCGGACTAGCACGACAGATACGCAGTATTTT.

CDR3 loop: CASSLVSDHEQFF. The CDR3 DNA is TGCGCCAGCAGCTTGGTAAGCGACCATGAGCAGTTCTTC. V usage is TRBV5-1 and J usage is TRBJ2-1; D is undetermined. Trimming removed 0 bases from V and 8 bases from J, with 9 bases in between. Germline V gene lookup returns CDR1 SGHRS and CDR2 YFSETQ. CDR3 length: 13 amino acids.

CDR3 amino acids: CASSQKGTGGEAFF. The CDR3 nucleotides are TGCGCCAGCAGCCAAAAGGGAACGGGGGGGGAAGCTTTCTTT. The rearrangement uses TRBV4-1 and TRBJ1-1, with D possibly being TRBD1 (5 bases). Germline values: CDR1 MGHRA, CDR2 YSYEKL. The V end was cut by 2 bases, the J end by 8 bases, with 15 bases between. The length of the CDR3 is 14 residues.

J is TRBJ2-5 and V is TRBV9; D is unclear. Germline V gives CDR1 SGDLS, CDR2 YYNGEE. The CDR3 totals 12 residues. The ends were cut back, 0 bases at V and 8 bases at J, with 8 bases in the middle. CDR3 sequence: CASSVAGETQYF. The DNA of the CDR3 is TGTGCCAGCAGCGTAGCGGGTGAAACCCAGTACTTC.

The chain couples TRBV5-1 to TRBJ2-7, with 8 bases matching TRBD1. With V trimmed by 2 bases and J by 5 bases, 9 bases remained unmatched. CDR3 length: 15 residues. Germline values: CDR1 SGHRS, CDR2 YFSETQ. The CDR3 loop is CASSFSGRGLNEQYF. CDR3 DNA: TGCGCCAGCAGCTTCTCGGGCAGGGGGCTTAACGAGCAGTACTTC.

The chain is built from TRBV4-3 and TRBJ2-5, with TRBD1 matching 9 bases. V dropped 0 bases and J dropped 3; count of bases not matched to a gene: 5. This CDR3 is 16 amino acids long. Germline V gene data show CDR1 as LGHNA and CDR2 as YSLEER. The CDR3 spells CASSQDPRTGEETQYF. For the CDR3, the DNA is TGCGCCAGCAGCCAAGATCCTCGGACAGGGGAAGAGACCCAGTACTTC.

The sample holds one count of this clone. The V and J genes are TRBV7-3 and TRBJ1-1; D unresolved. Trimming left V 4 bases short and J 7 bases short, with 13 bases between. The CDR3 is 13 amino acids. The germline V gene encodes CDR1 SGHTA and CDR2 FQGTGA. The CDR3: CASSSGPGGEAFF. In DNA form, the CDR3 reads TGTGCCAGCAGCTCCGGGCCTGGAGGTGAAGCTTTCTTT.

This chain uses TRBV12-3 or TRBV12-4 with TRBJ1-6; a weak D match, TRBD1 (6 bases). CDR3 length equals 13 residues. V was pared by 7 bases and J by 9 bases, with 13 bases between. Here the CDR3 DNA reads TGTGCCAGCACAAGACAGGCTGGTTCACCCCTCCACTTT. Protein sequence: CASTRQAGSPLHF.

V and J are TRBV5-1 and TRBJ2-1, with D possibly matching TRBD1 (5 bases). Trimming removed 4 bases at V and 4 bases at J, with 12 bases between. The germline V gene has CDR1 SGHRS and CDR2 YFSETQ. This CDR3 has 14 residues. CDR3 in DNA: TGCGCCAGCAGCGTAGACAAGGGGTACAATGAGCAGTTCTTC. Amino acid sequence: CASSVDKGYNEQFF.